These 6 T cell receptor beta chains came from one sample sequenced in a study of persistence of HIV-infected CD4 T cells. An overlapping HIV-1 Gag peptide pool stimulated these cells at 0.95 to 1 ug/peptide/mL. CD40L/CD69 double-negative CD45RO-high memory CD4+ T cells were collected. These receptors' antigens are unknown. The immunoSEQ assay was version 4, run in survey mode. The table came from immunoSEQ multiplex PCR; TCRdb's copy has only in-frame clones and leaves some out. This table holds 25,000 to 40,000 clones, roughly four fifths found once. The specimen comprised CD4+ T cells sorted from PBMCs after approximately 19-hour stimulation, sampled from a patient who received antiretroviral therapy. These receptors all come from an adult woman with HIV who was CMV-seropositive.

CDR3 protein: CAKTTLNGYTF. For the CDR3, the DNA is TGTGCCAAAACGACCCTCAATGGCTACACCTTC. The chain recombines TRBV5-8 with TRBJ1-2; D uncertain. CDR1 SGHTS and CDR2 YDEGEE come from the germline V gene. The CDR3 extends over 11 amino acids. Trimming removed 9 bases at V and 6 bases at J, with 12 bases between.

CDR3 loop: CASSVKAPSSYEQYF. The DNA for the CDR3 is TGTGCCAGCAGTGTAAAAGCGCCGAGCTCCTACGAGCAGTACTTC. The chain carries TRBV27 and TRBJ2-5; the D is unclear. The J call is doubtful: the DNA matches TRBJ2-7 better. Germline V gives CDR1 MNHEY, CDR2 SMNVEV (reference sequence). The CDR3 has 15 amino acids.

The V and J genes are TRBV28 and TRBJ1-4; TRBD1 is a possible D gene (5 bases). CDR3 size: 11 residues. V lost 4 bases, J lost 11 bases, and 8 bases lay in between. Looked up from germline, CDR1 is MDHEN and CDR2 is SYDVKM. CDR3 amino acids: CASSWGPKLFF. The CDR3 DNA reads as TGTGCCAGCAGTTGGGGACCTAAACTGTTTTTT. Full variable domain (outside the CDR3, taken from reference TRBV28 and TRBJ1-4): DVKVTQSSRYLVKRTGEKVFLECVQDMDHENMFWYRQDPGLGLRLIYFSYDVKMKEKGDIPEGYSVSREKKERFSLILESASTNQTSMYLCASSWGPKLFFGSGTQLSVL.

The chain uses TRBV2 and TRBJ2-7; the match to TRBD2 covers 11 bases. Trimming at V came to 0 bases and at J to 6 bases, leaving 7 bases not matched to a gene. CDR3 length: 16 residues. The germline CDR1 and CDR2 sequences are SNHLY and FYNNEI. CDR3 residues: CASSEAGPGLAAEQYF. In DNA, the CDR3 is TGTGCCAGCAGTGAAGCTGGGCCGGGACTAGCGGCCGAGCAGTACTTC.

The rearrangement uses TRBV27 and TRBJ1-3; no clear D gene. V was cut by 0 bases and J by 2 bases, with 5 bases left in between. Germline CDR1 reads MNHEY; CDR2 reads SMNVEV (reference sequence). This CDR3 is built from 14 residues. As DNA, the CDR3 is TGTGCCAGCAGTTTATCGATAACTGGAAACACCATATATTTT. This sequence encodes CASSLSITGNTIYF.

The V gene is TRBV4-1, the J gene TRBJ2-1; D unresolved. Germline CDR1 and CDR2: MGHRA and YSYEKL. The V end was cut by 4 bases, the J end by 3 bases, with 4 bases between. The CDR3 totals 12 residues. CDR3 residues: CASSLDYNEQFF. CDR3 in DNA: TGCGCCAGCAGCCTAGACTACAATGAGCAGTTCTTC.